This TCR beta chain was observed in a study of T cell changes during pregnancy in multiple sclerosis. Measured with immunoSEQ multiplex PCR; TCRdb has only the in-frame clones, and not every one. The sample lists roughly 80,000 clones; 90% to 95% were seen once. Looked up from germline, CDR1 is SGHRS and CDR2 is YFSETQ. Unmatched junction bases numbered 4, after V lost 0 bases and J lost 0 bases. This CDR3 is 18 amino acids long. The sequenced sample was peripheral blood, obtained in the first trimester of pregnancy. The V call is TRBV5-1, the J call TRBJ2-6, with 9 bases that match TRBD1. The clonotype comes from a female donor with multiple sclerosis, enrolled in a pregnancy study. The CDR3 region is CASSLDGTGNSGANVLTF. CDR3 DNA: TGCGCCAGCAGCTTGGACGGGACAGGGAACTCTGGGGCCAACGTCCTGACTTTC.